These 9 T cell receptor beta chains came from one sample sequenced in a study of blood T cell repertoires in COVID-19. Assay used: immunoSEQ multiplex PCR; TCRdb lists only in-frame clones, some missing. The table has about 250,000 clones, 70% to 85% seen once. What was sequenced was peripheral blood. The receptors were sampled from a woman of 80 years or more with acute or convalescent COVID-19.

Details on this clone: This sample also contains other DNA sequences that code for the same CDR3. The V and J genes are TRBV6-5 and TRBJ1-2; no definite D call. Germline CDR1 and CDR2: MNHEY and SVGAGI. V was trimmed by 6 bases and J by 0 bases, leaving 8 bases between them. The CDR3 covers 13 residues. CDR3: CASSPGANYGYTF. In nucleotides, the CDR3 is TGTGCCAGCAGCCCCGGGGCTAACTATGGCTACACCTTC.

The chain combines TRBV6-5 with TRBJ1-2, with a weak D call TRBD1 (6 bases). V lost 6 bases and J 4 bases, leaving 15 bases between the germline ends. The CDR3 length is 14 residues. The germline CDR1 and CDR2 sequences are MNHEY and SVGAGI. The CDR3 DNA reads TGTGCCAGCAGACAATCGGGGGGCGGCTATGGCTACACCTTC. Translating gives CASRQSGGGYGYTF.

This clone was found a few times. V is TRBV6-1 and J is TRBJ2-5; tentatively, D is TRBD1 (6 bases). Germline loops: CDR1 MNHNS, CDR2 SASEGT. The CDR3 is 16 amino acids. V was shortened by 3 bases and J by 5 bases, with 19 bases between the two germline ends. CDR3 nucleotides: TGTGCCAGCAGTGATCGCGGCAGGGGATTGGCGGAGACCCAGTACTTC. Encoded protein: CASSDRGRGLAETQYF.

This chain uses TRBV29-1 with TRBJ2-5, with a possible D match to TRBD1 (6 bases). There are 14 residues in the CDR3. The V gene lost 3 bases and the J gene lost 4 bases, with 15 bases spanning the gap. Germline V gene sequence: CDR1 SQVTM, CDR2 ANQGSEA. CDR3 nucleotide sequence: TGCAGCGTTGAGACCGACAGGAACTCAGAGACCCAGTACTTC. Translated: CSVETDRNSETQYF.

The V call is TRBV3-1 (or the pseudogene TRBV3-2), the J call TRBJ2-7, with D possibly matching TRBD1 (5 bases). The CDR3 spans 13 residues. V was trimmed by 6 bases and J by 1 base, leaving 10 bases between them. Germline V gene lookup returns CDR1 LGHDT and CDR2 YNNKEL (reference sequence). In DNA, the CDR3 is TGTGCCAGCAGTCTTGGACATTCCTACGAGCAGTACTTC. As protein: CASSLGHSYEQYF.

The chain employs TRBV5-1 and TRBJ2-1; 7 positions agree with TRBD1. The CDR3 loop spans 13 amino acids. Unmatched junction bases numbered 4, after V lost 1 base and J lost 9 bases. The germline V gene encodes CDR1 SGHRS and CDR2 YFSETQ. The CDR3 region is CASSLTGAGEQFF. The CDR3 nucleotides read TGCGCCAGCAGCTTGACAGGGGCGGGTGAGCAGTTCTTC.

The chain joins TRBV19 to TRBJ2-3, with TRBD2 matching over 8 bases. Losses at the gene ends were 3 bases for V and 1 base for J; bases not matched to a gene: 3. The CDR3 has 15 residues. Per the germline V gene, CDR1 is LNHDA and CDR2 is SQIVND (reference sequence). CDR3 sequence: CASSIGGVRTDTQYF. CDR3 bases: TGTGCCAGTAGTATCGGGGGGGTCCGCACAGATACGCAGTATTTT.

Regarding this clone: A far larger clone lies a single base away; this is likely a read error. The same CDR3 can be traced to other DNA sequences in this sample. The chain employs TRBV11-2 and TRBJ2-3, with no clear D. Germline CDR1 SGHAT, CDR2 FQNNGV. The ends were cut back, 4 bases at V and 1 base at J, with 3 bases in the middle. CDR3 length: 12 residues. In nucleotides, the CDR3 is TGTGCCAGCAGCTCAGGCACAGATACGCAGTATTTT. Translation gives CASSSGTDTQYF.

The CDR3 coding sequence is TGTGCCAGTAGTAAGCAGGCTTCCTCCTACAATGAGCAGTTCTTC. This translates into CASSKQASSYNEQFF. V and J are TRBV19 and TRBJ2-1, with unresolved D. Per the germline V gene, CDR1 is LNHDA and CDR2 is SQIVND (reference sequence). V shed 4 bases and J shed 0 bases, with 10 bases lying between them. This CDR3 is 15 amino acids long.